The present entry profiles one TCR beta chain with its context. For sorted subsets, 150 to 200 ng DNA per replicate equaled tens of thousands of T cell genomes. Only in-frame clones appear in the TCRdb table, and some are missing; sequencing was by immunoSEQ multiplex PCR. The sample has over a million clones; approximately 68% are singletons. This sample was included in a study of shared clonotypes between healthy human individuals. V lost 2 bases and J lost 12, with 14 bases in between. From germline, CDR1 is MNHNS and CDR2 SASEGT. The CDR3 totals 12 residues. Sequenced input: memory CD4+ T cells sorted from blood. Subset indicated: CD45RA-negative fraction. This rearrangement joins TRBV6-1 to TRBJ2-7, with D perhaps matching TRBD1 (5 bases). The TCR originated in a young man in good health. This CDR3 reads CASSEKVRGPYF. CDR3 nucleotide sequence: TGTGCCAGCAGTGAAAAAGTTAGGGGCCCGTACTTC.